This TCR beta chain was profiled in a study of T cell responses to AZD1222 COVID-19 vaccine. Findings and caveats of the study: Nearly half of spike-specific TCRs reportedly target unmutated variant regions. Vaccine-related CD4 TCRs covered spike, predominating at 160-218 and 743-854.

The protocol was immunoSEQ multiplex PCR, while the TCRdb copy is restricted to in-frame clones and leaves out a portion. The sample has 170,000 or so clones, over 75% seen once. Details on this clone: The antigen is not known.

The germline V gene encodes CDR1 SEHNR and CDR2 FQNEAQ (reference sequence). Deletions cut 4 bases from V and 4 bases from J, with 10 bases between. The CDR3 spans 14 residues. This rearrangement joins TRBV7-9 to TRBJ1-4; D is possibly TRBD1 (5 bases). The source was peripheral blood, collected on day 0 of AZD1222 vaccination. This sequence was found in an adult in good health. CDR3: CASSSRGFNEKLFF. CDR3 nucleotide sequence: TGTGCCAGCAGCTCCCGGGGGTTTAATGAAAAACTGTTTTTT. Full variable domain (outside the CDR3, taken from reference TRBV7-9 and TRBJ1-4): DTGVSQNPRHKITKRGQNVTFRCDPISEHNRLYWYRQTLGQGPEFLTYFQNEAQLEKSRLLSDRFSAERPKGSFSTLEIQRTEQGDSAMYLCASSSRGFNEKLFFGSGTQLSVL.